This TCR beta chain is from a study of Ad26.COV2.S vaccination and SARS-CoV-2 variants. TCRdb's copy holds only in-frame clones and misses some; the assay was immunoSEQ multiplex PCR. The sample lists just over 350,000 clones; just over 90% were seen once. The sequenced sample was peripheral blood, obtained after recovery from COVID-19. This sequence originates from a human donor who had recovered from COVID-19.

CDR3 coding DNA: TGTGCCAGCAGCCCCAGGGTAGCTGGAAACACCATATATTTT. Its translation is CASSPRVAGNTIYF. The chain couples TRBV25-1 to TRBJ1-3, with D perhaps TRBD1 (5 bases). CDR1 is MGHDK, CDR2 SYGVNS, per germline. The CDR3 sequence is 14 residues long. V was cut by 6 bases and J by 2 bases, with 11 bases left in between.